Described below is a single T cell receptor beta chain sequence and its context. The data were obtained in a study of technical replicates of blood from several donors. The data were produced by immunoSEQ multiplex PCR, yet TCRdb's version contains in-frame clones alone and is incomplete. Of some 80,000 clones in the sample, approximately 96% were seen once. Germline CDR1 reads LNHDA; CDR2 reads SQIVND (reference sequence). There are 16 residues in the CDR3. V dropped 2 bases and J dropped 0 bases, with 10 bases sitting between them. Sequencing input: T cells isolated from PBMCs. The TCR originated in a human donor in good health. V and J are TRBV19 and TRBJ2-2; possibly TRBD2 for D (6 bases). The CDR3 bases are TGTGCCAGTAGTATATACGGGGGACCGAACACCGGGGAGCTGTTTTTT. Protein sequence: CASSIYGGPNTGELFF.